The next 3 T cell receptor beta chains were all read from a single sample in a study of CD8 T cells in ankylosing spondylitis. Antigens for these TCRs are unknown. A single record per CDR3 protein comes from TCRdb applying MiXCR to the 5' RACE reads. The table shows 700,000 to 850,000 distinct CDR3 sequences, with 10% to 15% occurring only once. Study-wide results and caveats: Within ankylosing spondylitis blood, a TCR beta motif made up of eight highly homologous variants appeared to be characteristic.

Sequencing was carried out using blood, either unsorted or a sorted T cell fraction (not recorded which). The receptors originated from a male donor with ankylosing spondylitis.

The chain carries TRBV7-2 and TRBJ2-5; 7 nucleotides line up with TRBD2. Unmatched junction bases numbered 7, after V lost 1 base and J lost 5 bases. The CDR3 consists of 15 residues. The V gene's germline CDR1 is SGHTA and CDR2 FQGNSA. CDR3 loop: CASSLGQRGWETQYF. The CDR3 DNA sequence: TGTGCCAGCAGCTTAGGTCAGCGGGGATGGGAGACCCAGTACTTC.

V usage is TRBV7-2 and J usage is TRBJ2-3; D not certain. Per germline, CDR1 SGHTA and CDR2 FQGNSA. V shed 4 bases and J shed 0 bases, with 17 bases lying between them. CDR3 length: 17 residues. CDR3 residues: CASSSPGRTSSTDTQYF. In DNA, the CDR3 is TGTGCCAGCAGCTCCCCAGGACGGACGTCTAGCACAGATACGCAGTATTTT. Complete variable domain (other parts from reference TRBV7-2 and TRBJ2-3): GAGVSQSPSNKVTEKGKDVELRCDPISGHTALYWYRQSLGQGLEFLIYFQGNSAPDKSGLPSDRFSAERTGGSVSTLTIQRTQQEDSAVYLCASSSPGRTSSTDTQYFGPGTRLTVL.

This clonotype appeared a few times. The chain is built from TRBV20-1 and TRBJ2-1; 8 bases match TRBD2. This CDR3 is built from 19 residues. With 0 bases clipped from V and 0 bases from J, the junction kept 13 bases outside the gene matches. In germline, CDR1 is DFQATT, CDR2 SNEGSKA (reference sequence). The CDR3 nucleotides are TGCAGTGCTAGAGATGGGGGGAGACTAGCGTCGTCCTCCTACAATGAGCAGTTCTTC. This gives the protein CSARDGGRLASSSYNEQFF.